The 27 T cell receptor beta chains below were found in one sample sequenced in a study of shared clonotypes between healthy human individuals. The assay was immunoSEQ multiplex PCR, and TCRdb's table has in-frame clones only and misses some. The sample gives over 800,000 clones, around 93% of which show up once; around 24% is in the top ten. Terminally differentiated effector memory CD45RA+ cells were excluded from the naive CD8 cells, which were CD45RO-negative and positively selected for CCR7. Sequenced: naive CD8+ T cells sorted from blood. These receptors originate from a young man in good health.

The genes are TRBV11-2 and TRBJ2-7; D may be TRBD2 (5 bases). The CDR3 totals 13 residues. CDR1 and CDR2 from the germline V gene are SGHAT and FQNNGV. With 3 bases removed from V and 4 bases from J, the gap between germline ends came to 10 bases. This CDR3 reads CASSFGSRYEQYF. CDR3 nucleotide sequence: TGTGCCAGCAGCTTTGGGAGTCGATACGAGCAGTACTTC.

The genes are TRBV10-2 and TRBJ2-5; tentatively, D is TRBD1 (5 bases). CDR3 length: 13 amino acids. Per germline, CDR1 WSHSY and CDR2 SAAADI. V lost 8 bases, J lost 5 bases, and 15 bases lay in between. CDR3 amino acids: CASRAGFGETQYF. CDR3 in DNA: TGCGCCAGCCGGGCAGGGTTCGGGGAGACCCAGTACTTC.

V usage is TRBV21-1 and J usage is TRBJ2-2; the table's D call TRBD1 went unverified against the DNA. TRBV21-1 is shown as a pseudogene. The CDR3 length is 16 residues. The CDR3 nucleotides are TGTGCCAGACCAGCGGGACAGGGGAATCACACCGGGGAGCTGTTTTTT. It specifies CARPAGQGNHTGELFF.

The chain carries TRBV10-2 and TRBJ2-3; D remains ambiguous. This CDR3 spans 13 amino acids. Germline-derived CDR1 and CDR2 are WSHSY and SAAADI. Deletions cut 4 bases from V and 2 bases from J, with 7 bases between. CDR3 in amino acids: CASSGGNTDTQYF. In DNA form, the CDR3 reads TGCGCCAGCAGTGGGGGAAACACAGATACGCAGTATTTT.

V gene TRBV9 combines with J gene TRBJ2-7; 9 bases fit TRBD1. The CDR3 loop spans 13 amino acids. Per germline, CDR1 SGDLS and CDR2 YYNGEE. The J segment lost 3 bases and the V segment lost 7 bases, leaving 5 bases of the junction unmatched. The CDR3, as DNA: TGTGCCAGCGCTCCGGGACAGGGCTACGAGCAGTACTTC. Its translation: CASAPGQGYEQYF. The variable domain in full, with the rest retrieved from reference TRBV9 and TRBJ2-7, is DSGVTQTPKHLITATGQRVTLRCSPRSGDLSVYWYQQSLDQGLQFLIQYYNGEERAKGNILERFSAQQFPDLHSELNLSSLELGDSALYFCASAPGQGYEQYFGPGTRLTVT.

The J gene is TRBJ2-7, the V gene TRBV28, with D perhaps TRBD1 (6 bases). The CDR3 contains 15 residues. Trimming left V 6 bases short and J 2 bases short, with 17 bases between. Per germline, CDR1 MDHEN and CDR2 SYDVKM. The CDR3 nucleotides read TGTGCCAGCAGCCTATTTTACGACAGGACCTACGAGCAGTACTTC. Translation gives CASSLFYDRTYEQYF.

The rearrangement links TRBV6-5 to TRBJ2-7; 7 bases line up with TRBD1. The CDR3 runs to 13 residues. After removal of 2 bases from V and 6 bases from J, the junction contained 4 bases not matched to a gene. Germline V CDR1 and CDR2: MNHEY, SVGAGI. The CDR3 loop reads CASSYPQGTEQYF. CDR3 nucleotides: TGTGCCAGCAGTTACCCACAGGGGACCGAGCAGTACTTC.

The chain employs TRBV9 and TRBJ1-1, with D maybe TRBD1 (5 bases). This CDR3 has 13 residues. From germline, CDR1 is SGDLS and CDR2 YYNGEE. The V end was cut by 7 bases, the J end by 2 bases, with 12 bases between. CDR3 region: CASWDGQNTEAFF. The CDR3 nucleotides are TGTGCCAGCTGGGACGGCCAAAACACTGAAGCTTTCTTT.

V and J are TRBV18 and TRBJ1-3; 7 nucleotides match TRBD1. The CDR3 spans 16 residues. With V trimmed by 3 bases and J by 0 bases, 5 bases remained unmatched. Germline V gives CDR1 KGHSH, CDR2 LQKENI. The CDR3 loop reads CASSPEGALSGNTIYF. DNA of the CDR3: TGTGCCAGCTCACCCGAGGGGGCCCTCTCTGGAAACACCATATATTTT.

The chain uses TRBV19 and TRBJ2-7; D uncertain. This CDR3 is built from 12 residues. Per germline, CDR1 LNHDA and CDR2 SQIVND (reference sequence). V lost 5 bases to trimming and J lost 6 bases, with 11 bases between them. The chain's CDR3 is CASSPARGEQYF. As DNA, the CDR3 is TGTGCCAGTAGTCCCGCCCGTGGCGAGCAGTACTTC.

This clone was detected many times. The chain recombines TRBV7-9 with TRBJ2-1; D remains unclear. Trimming took 7 bases from V and 4 from J, leaving 17 bases between them. CDR1 and CDR2 (germline): SEHNR, FQNEAQ (reference sequence). The CDR3 contains 15 residues. CDR3 nucleotide sequence: TGTGCCAGCACCGTGGACCGGGTGGGGTACAATGAGCAGTTCTTC. Translation: CASTVDRVGYNEQFF.

The J gene is TRBJ2-3, the V gene TRBV7-9; 8 bases align to TRBD1. There are 15 residues in the CDR3. Germline CDR1 is SEHNR and CDR2 is FQNEAQ (reference sequence). V lost 6 bases, J lost 0 bases, and 5 bases stayed unmatched. CDR3 protein: CASRRQGLSTDTQYF. CDR3 nucleotide sequence: TGTGCCAGCAGACGACAGGGGCTTAGCACAGATACGCAGTATTTT.

The chain recombines TRBV5-6 with TRBJ2-7; TRBD1 matches 9 bases. This CDR3 is built from 15 residues. The V gene's germline CDR1 is SGHDT and CDR2 YYEEEE. V lost 3 bases and J lost 3; bases outside the gene matches: 7. CDR3 residues: CASSSVGTGIYEQYF. CDR3 nucleotide sequence: TGTGCCAGCAGCTCGGTCGGGACAGGGATCTACGAGCAGTACTTC. The full variable domain, with the rest looked up from reference TRBV5-6 and TRBJ2-7, is DAGVTQSPTHLIKTRGQQVTLRCSPKSGHDTVSWYQQALGQGPQFIFQYYEEEERQRGNFPDRFSGHQFPNYSSELNVNALLLGDSALYLCASSSVGTGIYEQYFGPGTRLTVT.

The rearrangement joins TRBV9 to TRBJ2-7; no clear D gene. The germline CDR1 and CDR2 sequences are SGDLS and YYNGEE. CDR3 length equals 10 residues. Trimming removed 2 bases from V and 7 bases from J, with 4 bases in between. CDR3 region: CASSVLEQYF. Here the CDR3 DNA reads TGTGCCAGCAGCGTGCTGGAGCAGTACTTC.

This clone appeared a single time. This chain connects TRBV27 to TRBJ2-7; D gene ambiguous. V lost 5 bases to trimming and J lost 3 bases, with 8 bases between them. The CDR3 consists of 12 residues. Germline values: CDR1 MNHEY, CDR2 SMNVEV (reference sequence). The CDR3 here is CASSGPNYEQYF. The CDR3 DNA reads as TGTGCCAGCAGTGGACCAAACTACGAGCAGTACTTC.

J is TRBJ2-1 and V is TRBV2; a possible D gene is TRBD1 (6 bases). CDR1 and CDR2 from the germline V gene are SNHLY and FYNNEI. The CDR3 contains 16 residues. V was cut by 6 bases and J by 1 base, with 16 bases left in between. This CDR3 is CASRSPGTSSYNEQFF. The CDR3 DNA follows: TGTGCCAGCAGGAGCCCAGGGACAAGTTCCTACAATGAGCAGTTCTTC.

The chain links TRBV5-4 to TRBJ2-7; TRBD2 agrees at 10 bases. CDR3 length equals 16 residues. The J segment lost 3 bases and the V segment lost 3 bases, leaving 9 bases of the junction unmatched. Germline V CDR1 and CDR2: SGHNT, YYREEE (reference sequence). CDR3 bases: TGTGCCAGCAGCTCAAACCTAGCGGGAGAAATCTACGAGCAGTACTTC. This gives the protein CASSSNLAGEIYEQYF.

The chain employs TRBV27 and TRBJ1-5; TRBD1 might be the D (6 bases). Germline V gives CDR1 MNHEY, CDR2 SMNVEV (reference sequence). The CDR3 length is 14 residues. Trimming cost V 10 bases and J 2 bases, with 15 bases left between them. CDR3 region: CATKTGYGNQPQHF. In DNA form, the CDR3 reads TGTGCCACCAAAACAGGGTATGGCAATCAGCCCCAGCATTTT.

This clone came up a few times. The rearrangement uses TRBV7-9 and TRBJ1-5; no clear D gene. Germline V gives CDR1 SEHNR, CDR2 FQNEAQ (reference sequence). The CDR3 covers 13 residues. Trimming removed 3 bases from V and 1 base from J, with 4 bases in between. CDR3 nucleotide sequence: TGTGCCAGCAGCTTTTCCAGCAATCAGCCCCAGCATTTT. Its protein is CASSFSSNQPQHF.

The rearrangement joins TRBV5-5 to TRBJ2-2; 9 bases are shared with TRBD1. Germline CDR1 is SGHKS and CDR2 is YYEKEE (reference sequence). The CDR3 is 15 residues long. The J segment lost 6 bases and the V segment lost 7 bases, leaving 10 bases of the junction unmatched. The CDR3 DNA sequence: TGTGCCAGCTGGACAGGGGTTACCACCGCCGGGGAGCTGTTTTTT. Amino acids: CASWTGVTTAGELFF.

Points on this clone: Other DNA sequences in this sample translate to the same CDR3. The chain has TRBV7-9 and TRBJ2-7, with D unresolved. The germline V gene encodes CDR1 SEHNR and CDR2 FQNEAQ (reference sequence). V gave up 5 bases and J gave up 1 base, with 9 bases separating them. The CDR3 loop spans 13 amino acids. The DNA of the CDR3 is TGTGCCAGCAGCCCAGCAGATTCCTACGAGCAGTACTTC. It yields the protein CASSPADSYEQYF.

This CDR3 is CASTPSTKETQYF. The CDR3 DNA reads as TGTGCCAGCACCCCTTCGACTAAAGAGACCCAGTACTTC. The chain employs TRBV28 and TRBJ2-5, with D possibly TRBD2 on 5 matching bases. CDR1 MDHEN and CDR2 SYDVKM come from the germline V gene. V lost 7 bases to trimming and J lost 3 bases, with 12 bases between them. The CDR3 is made up of 13 amino acids. Full variable domain (rest looked up from reference TRBV28 and TRBJ2-5): DVKVTQSSRYLVKRTGEKVFLECVQDMDHENMFWYRQDPGLGLRLIYFSYDVKMKEKGDIPEGYSVSREKKERFSLILESASTNQTSMYLCASTPSTKETQYFGPGTRLLVL.

The chain joins TRBV9 to TRBJ2-1; 13 nucleotides line up with TRBD2. J lost 7 bases, V lost 3 bases, and 7 bases had no gene match. This CDR3 contains 16 residues. From germline, CDR1 is SGDLS and CDR2 YYNGEE. CDR3 region: CASSGGLAGVENEQFF. CDR3 in DNA: TGTGCCAGCAGCGGAGGACTAGCGGGAGTTGAGAATGAGCAGTTCTTC.

This rearrangement joins TRBV29-1 to TRBJ1-1, with 7 bases that match TRBD1. The CDR3 loop spans 18 amino acids. Germline V gives CDR1 SQVTM, CDR2 ANQGSEA. The V segment lost 3 bases and the J segment 8 bases; nucleotides outside the gene matches: 24. CDR3 coding DNA: TGCAGCGTTGATGGGACCGGGACAGTTTTTGGGAAGGTCTCCGAAGCTTTCTTT. Translated: CSVDGTGTVFGKVSEAFF.

V gene TRBV7-8 combines with J gene TRBJ2-1; D perhaps matches TRBD1 (6 bases). The V gene's germline CDR1 is SGHVS and CDR2 FQNEAQ. Trimming cost V 9 bases and J 8 bases, with 20 bases left between them. This CDR3 comprises 14 residues. The CDR3 is CASVPGATAHEQFF. In nucleotides, the CDR3 is TGTGCCAGTGTCCCAGGGGCTACCGCCCATGAGCAGTTCTTC.

The chain combines TRBV7-9 with TRBJ2-7, with a tentative D call TRBD1 (5 bases). CDR1 is SEHNR and CDR2 is FQNEAQ in the germline V gene (reference sequence). V dropped 1 base and J dropped 7 bases, with 14 bases sitting between them. The CDR3 runs to 14 residues. The CDR3 reads CASSLGQGLEEQYF. For the CDR3, the DNA is TGTGCCAGCAGCTTAGGCCAGGGATTAGAGGAGCAGTACTTC.

The V call is TRBV5-5, the J call TRBJ2-3; D is perhaps TRBD1 (5 bases). Trimming removed 0 bases from V and 3 bases from J, with 11 bases in between. CDR3 length: 15 amino acids. In germline, CDR1 is SGHKS, CDR2 YYEKEE (reference sequence). CDR3 bases: TGTGCCAGCAGCTTGGGGCCTAAGGGGACAGATACGCAGTATTTT. Its protein is CASSLGPKGTDTQYF.